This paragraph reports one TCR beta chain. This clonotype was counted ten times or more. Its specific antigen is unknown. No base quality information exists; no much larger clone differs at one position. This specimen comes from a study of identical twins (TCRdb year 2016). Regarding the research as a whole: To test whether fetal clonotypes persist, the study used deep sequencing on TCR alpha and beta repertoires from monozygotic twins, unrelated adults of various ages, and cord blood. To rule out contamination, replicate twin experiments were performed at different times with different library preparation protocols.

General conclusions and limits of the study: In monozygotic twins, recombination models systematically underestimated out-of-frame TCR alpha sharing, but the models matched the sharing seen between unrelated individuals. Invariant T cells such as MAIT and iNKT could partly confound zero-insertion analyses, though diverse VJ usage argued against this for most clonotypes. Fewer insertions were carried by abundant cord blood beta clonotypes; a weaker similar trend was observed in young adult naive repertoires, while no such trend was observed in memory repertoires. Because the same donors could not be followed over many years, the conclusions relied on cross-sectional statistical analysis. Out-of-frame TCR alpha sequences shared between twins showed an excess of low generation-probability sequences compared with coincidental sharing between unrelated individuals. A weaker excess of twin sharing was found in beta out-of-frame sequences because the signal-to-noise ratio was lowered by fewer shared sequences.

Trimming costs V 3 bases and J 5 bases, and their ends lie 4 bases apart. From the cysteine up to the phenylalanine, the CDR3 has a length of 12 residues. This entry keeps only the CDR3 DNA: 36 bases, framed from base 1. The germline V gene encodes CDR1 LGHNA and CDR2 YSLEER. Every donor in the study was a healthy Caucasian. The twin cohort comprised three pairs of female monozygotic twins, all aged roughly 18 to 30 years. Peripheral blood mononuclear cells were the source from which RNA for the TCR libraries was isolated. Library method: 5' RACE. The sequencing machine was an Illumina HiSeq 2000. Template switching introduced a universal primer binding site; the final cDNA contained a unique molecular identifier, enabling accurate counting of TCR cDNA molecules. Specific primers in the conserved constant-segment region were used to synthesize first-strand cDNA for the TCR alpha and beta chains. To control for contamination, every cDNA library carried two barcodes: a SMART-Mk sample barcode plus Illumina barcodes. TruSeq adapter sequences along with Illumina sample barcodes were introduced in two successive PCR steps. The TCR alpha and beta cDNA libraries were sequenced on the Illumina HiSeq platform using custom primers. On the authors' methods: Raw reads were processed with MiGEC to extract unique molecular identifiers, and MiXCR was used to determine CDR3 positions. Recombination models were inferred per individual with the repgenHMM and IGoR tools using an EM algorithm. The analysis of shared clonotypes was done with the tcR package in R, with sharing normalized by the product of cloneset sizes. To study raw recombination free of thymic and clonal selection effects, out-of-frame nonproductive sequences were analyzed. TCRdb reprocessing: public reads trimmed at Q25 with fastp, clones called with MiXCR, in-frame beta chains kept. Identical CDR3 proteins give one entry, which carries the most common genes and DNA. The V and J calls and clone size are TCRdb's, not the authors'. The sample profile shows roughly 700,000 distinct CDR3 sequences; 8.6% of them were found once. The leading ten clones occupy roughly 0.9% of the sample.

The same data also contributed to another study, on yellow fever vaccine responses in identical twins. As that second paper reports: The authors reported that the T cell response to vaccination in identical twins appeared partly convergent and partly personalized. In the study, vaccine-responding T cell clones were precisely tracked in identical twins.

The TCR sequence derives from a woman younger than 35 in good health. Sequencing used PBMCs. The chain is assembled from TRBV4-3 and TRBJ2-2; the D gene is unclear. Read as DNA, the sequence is TGCGCCAGCAGCCACCGAACCGGGGAGCTGTTTTTT. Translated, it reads CASSHRTGELFF.